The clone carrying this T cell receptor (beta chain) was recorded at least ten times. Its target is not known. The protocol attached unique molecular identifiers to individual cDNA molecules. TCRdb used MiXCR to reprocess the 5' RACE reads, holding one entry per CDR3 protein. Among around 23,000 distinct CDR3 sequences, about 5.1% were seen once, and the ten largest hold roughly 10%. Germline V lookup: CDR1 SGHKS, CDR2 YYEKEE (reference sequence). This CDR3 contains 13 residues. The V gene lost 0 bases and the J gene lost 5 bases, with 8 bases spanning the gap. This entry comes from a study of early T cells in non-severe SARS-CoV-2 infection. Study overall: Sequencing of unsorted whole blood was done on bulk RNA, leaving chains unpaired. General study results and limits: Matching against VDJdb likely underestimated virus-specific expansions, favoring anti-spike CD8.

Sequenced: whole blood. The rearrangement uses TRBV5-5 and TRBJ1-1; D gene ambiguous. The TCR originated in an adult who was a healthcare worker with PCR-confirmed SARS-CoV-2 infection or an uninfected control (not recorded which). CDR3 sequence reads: CASSLEVQTEAFF. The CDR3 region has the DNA TGTGCCAGCAGCTTGGAGGTTCAGACTGAAGCTTTCTTT.